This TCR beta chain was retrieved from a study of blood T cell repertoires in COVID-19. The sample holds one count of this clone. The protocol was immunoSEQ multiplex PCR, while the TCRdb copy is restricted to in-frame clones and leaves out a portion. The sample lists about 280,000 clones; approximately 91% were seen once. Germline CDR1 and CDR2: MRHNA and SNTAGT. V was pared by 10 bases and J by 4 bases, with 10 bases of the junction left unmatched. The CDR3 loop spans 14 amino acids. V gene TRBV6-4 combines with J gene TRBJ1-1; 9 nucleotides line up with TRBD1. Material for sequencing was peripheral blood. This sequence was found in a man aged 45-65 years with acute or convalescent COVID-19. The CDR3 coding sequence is TGTGCCACGCCGGAGGACAGGGGAGGCACTGAAGCTTTCTTT. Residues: CATPEDRGGTEAFF.